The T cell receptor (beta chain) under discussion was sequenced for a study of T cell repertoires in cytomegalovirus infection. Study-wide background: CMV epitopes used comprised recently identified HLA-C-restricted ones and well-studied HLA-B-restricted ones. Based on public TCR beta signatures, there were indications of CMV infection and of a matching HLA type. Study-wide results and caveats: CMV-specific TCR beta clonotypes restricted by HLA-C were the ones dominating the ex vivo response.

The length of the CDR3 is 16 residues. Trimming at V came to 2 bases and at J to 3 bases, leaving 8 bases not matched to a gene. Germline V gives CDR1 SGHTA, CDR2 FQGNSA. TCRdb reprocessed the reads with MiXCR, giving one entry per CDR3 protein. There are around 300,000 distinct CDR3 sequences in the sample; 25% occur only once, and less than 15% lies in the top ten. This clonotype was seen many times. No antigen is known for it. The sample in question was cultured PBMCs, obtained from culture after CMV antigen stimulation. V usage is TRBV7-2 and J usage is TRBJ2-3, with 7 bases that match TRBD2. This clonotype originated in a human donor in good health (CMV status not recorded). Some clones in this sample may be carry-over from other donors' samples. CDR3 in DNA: TGTGCCAGCAGCTTAAGTCTAACGCGGGAGACAGATACGCAGTATTTT. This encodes CASSLSLTRETDTQYF. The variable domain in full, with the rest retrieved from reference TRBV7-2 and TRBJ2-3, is GAGVSQSPSNKVTEKGKDVELRCDPISGHTALYWYRQSLGQGLEFLIYFQGNSAPDKSGLPSDRFSAERTGGSVSTLTIQRTQQEDSAVYLCASSLSLTRETDTQYFGPGTRLTVL.